Following are 15 T cell receptor beta chains from one sample sequenced in a study of T cells in Graves' hyperthyroidism and ophthalmopathy. The source material, RNA transcripts, was used to amplify TCR beta CDR3 regions. The TCR CDR3 was amplified in a first-round RT-PCR using the HTBI primer set. A single record per CDR3 protein comes from TCRdb applying MiXCR to the multiplex PCR reads. The table has hundreds of thousands of distinct CDR3 sequences, 45% seen once. What was sequenced was peripheral blood or thyroid tissue (not recorded which). All receptors derive from an adult man with Graves' disease, either hyperthyroidism or ophthalmopathy (not recorded which).

J is TRBJ1-1 and V is TRBV7-9, with TRBD1 matching 12 bases. Per germline, CDR1 SEHNR and CDR2 FQNEAQ (reference sequence). Trimming took 5 bases from V and 4 from J; bases not matched to a gene: 11. The CDR3 has 17 residues. CDR3 residues: CASSPRDRGPDGTEAFF. Here the CDR3 DNA reads TGTGCCAGCAGCCCCCGGGACAGGGGGCCGGATGGCACTGAAGCTTTCTTT. Combining the CDR3 with reference TRBV7-9 and TRBJ1-1 gives the whole variable domain DTGVSQNPRHKITKRGQNVTFRCDPISEHNRLYWYRQTLGQGPEFLTYFQNEAQLEKSRLLSDRFSAERPKGSFSTLEIQRTEQGDSAMYLCASSPRDRGPDGTEAFFGQGTRLTVV.

The CDR3 DNA sequence: TGTGCCAGCAGCTTGAAGGGCGGGAGGCTCTACGAGCAGTACTTC. Translated: CASSLKGGRLYEQYF. V is TRBV2 and J is TRBJ2-7; 8 nucleotides agree with TRBD2. Germline trimming cut 6 bases from V and 3 bases from J; bases unmatched to any gene: 10. From germline, CDR1 is SNHLY and CDR2 FYNNEI. The CDR3 contains 15 residues.

V and J are TRBV20-1 and TRBJ1-2; possible D gene TRBD1, 5 bases. The CDR3 has 14 amino acids. In germline, CDR1 is DFQATT, CDR2 SNEGSKA (reference sequence). V was clipped by 0 bases and J by 3 bases, with 11 bases between them. CDR3 sequence (DNA): TGCAGTGCTAGAGATCCCGGGGGGGACTATGGCTACACCTTC. Amino acids: CSARDPGGDYGYTF.

This sequence joins TRBV10-3 and TRBJ1-6, with a tentative D call TRBD1 (5 bases). The CDR3 sequence is 16 residues long. V was shortened by 4 bases and J by 0 bases, with 10 bases between the two germline ends. Looked up from germline, CDR1 is ENHRY and CDR2 is SYGVKD. The CDR3 here is CAISGDAGSYNSPLHF. The CDR3 region has the DNA TGTGCCATCAGTGGGGACGCAGGCTCCTATAATTCACCCCTCCACTTT.

CDR3 bases: TGTGCCAGCAGCCAAGATCGTTGGACTAGGTCGTCCGGGGAGCTGTTTTTT. Translated, it gives CASSQDRWTRSSGELFF. The chain joins TRBV7-6 to TRBJ2-2; the match to TRBD2 covers 7 bases. Germline assignment: CDR1 SGHVS and CDR2 FNYEAQ. The CDR3 has 17 amino acids. The J segment lost 6 bases and the V segment lost 5 bases, leaving 15 bases of the junction unmatched.

This clonotype was counted once. This sequence joins TRBV7-9 and TRBJ1-2; no definite D call. The V gene's germline CDR1 is SEHNR and CDR2 FQNEAQ (reference sequence). V was trimmed by 6 bases and J by 7 bases, leaving 15 bases between them. This CDR3 spans 13 amino acids. Here the CDR3 reads CASSLWAASGYTF. CDR3 DNA sequence: TGTGCCAGCAGTTTGTGGGCCGCGTCTGGCTACACCTTC. Full variable domain (remainder filled in from reference TRBV7-9 and TRBJ1-2): DTGVSQNPRHKITKRGQNVTFRCDPISEHNRLYWYRQTLGQGPEFLTYFQNEAQLEKSRLLSDRFSAERPKGSFSTLEIQRTEQGDSAMYLCASSLWAASGYTFGSGTRLTVV.

V and J are TRBV5-8 and TRBJ1-1; D may be TRBD1 (6 bases). Germline CDR1 reads SGHTS; CDR2 reads YDEGEE. This CDR3 spans 14 amino acids. With 1 base removed from V and 1 base from J, the gap between germline ends came to 8 bases. The CDR3 protein is CASSLPGANTEAFF. The CDR3 nucleotides read TGTGCCAGCAGCTTGCCGGGGGCGAACACTGAAGCTTTCTTT.

Details on this clonotype: A much larger clone lies a single base off, so this may be a read error. The V and J genes are TRBV2 and TRBJ1-4; D perhaps matches TRBD1 (5 bases). V was cut by 6 bases and J by 5 bases, with 10 bases left in between. The CDR3 length is 13 residues. The germline V gene has CDR1 SNHLY and CDR2 FYNNEI. The DNA of the CDR3 is TGTGCCAGCAGAATGGGGCCGAATGAAAAACTGTTTTTT. Protein: CASRMGPNEKLFF.

This clonotype was seen many times. The V gene is TRBV24-1, the J gene TRBJ1-5; a possible D gene is TRBD1 (6 bases). The CDR3 contains 13 residues. Germline CDR1 reads KGHDR; CDR2 reads SFDVKD. The V end lost 4 bases, the J end lost 6 bases, and 9 bases lay between the germline ends. CDR3 nucleotides: TGTGCCACCAGTGACCAGGGGTTTCAGCCCCAGCATTTT. Its protein is CATSDQGFQPQHF.

Turning to this clonotype: A junction end diverges from the germline sequence, so it may reflect a read error. The V gene is TRBV4-1, the J gene TRBJ1-2; D is uncertain. CDR1 and CDR2 (germline): MGHRA, YSYEKL. The CDR3 has 15 amino acids. CDR3 DNA sequence: TGTGCCAGCAGCTCGAACCCGGGCACATTCTATGGCTACACCTTC. Its translation is CASSSNPGTFYGYTF.

This chain connects TRBV29-1 to TRBJ1-2; D unclear. This CDR3 comprises 9 residues. Germline values: CDR1 SQVTM, CDR2 ANQGSEA. The CDR3 here is CRAGHGYTF. Here the CDR3 DNA reads TGCAGGGCCGGGCATGGCTACACCTTC.

V is TRBV2 and J is TRBJ2-7, with TRBD2 identical over 11 bases. The DNA end is a closer match to TRBJ2-1, so the J assignment may be wrong. CDR1 is SNHLY, CDR2 FYNNEI, per germline. The CDR3 consists of 15 residues. The CDR3 DNA reads as TGTGCCAGCAGTGTAGCGGGAGGGCAATTAAATGAGCAGTTCTTC. Translation gives CASSVAGGQLNEQFF.

This sequence joins TRBV29-1 and TRBJ2-6, with 9 bases aligning to TRBD1. Germline CDR1 SQVTM, CDR2 ANQGSEA. The CDR3 loop spans 15 amino acids. The J segment lost 2 bases and the V segment lost 3 bases, leaving 2 bases of the junction unmatched. CDR3 in DNA: TGCAGCGTTGAGTGGGACAGGGCTGGGGCCAACGTCCTGACTTTC. Its translation: CSVEWDRAGANVLTF.

This clonotype was counted a few times. V and J are TRBV25-1 and TRBJ1-5, with D perhaps matching TRBD1 (5 bases). Trimming left V 8 bases short and J 5 bases short, with 13 bases between. The CDR3 runs to 13 residues. Germline V gives CDR1 MGHDK, CDR2 SYGVNS. The CDR3 loop reads CASRPGGDQPQHF. In DNA form, the CDR3 reads TGTGCCAGCCGACCGGGGGGGGATCAGCCCCAGCATTTT.

This sequence joins TRBV7-8 and TRBJ2-7, with TRBD2 matching over 11 bases. Trimming removed 6 bases from V and 6 bases from J; junction bases left unmatched: 10. This CDR3 is 15 amino acids long. CDR1 is SGHVS, CDR2 FQNEAQ, per germline. As DNA, the CDR3 is TGTGCCAGCAGAAGAACTAGCGGGAGTGGGGTCGAGCAGTACTTC. It encodes CASRRTSGSGVEQYF.